The 30 T cell receptor beta chains presented below share a single source sample, sequenced in a study of blood T cells in healthy people across ages. The use of a sample-barcoded 5' primer and a J-beta primer mix characterized a second PCR of 7 to 11 cycles. TCRdb reprocessed the 5' RACE reads with MiXCR, giving one entry per CDR3 protein. There are about 840,000 distinct CDR3 sequences in the sample; around 29% occur only once, and about 9.4% lies in the top ten. This same sample was also part of a study on T cells of mothers and their children.

Input material: blood. These TCRs come from a woman aged 40 to 50 in good health.

The chain employs TRBV12-3 or TRBV12-4 and TRBJ2-1; no clear D. Deletions cut 3 bases from V and 0 bases from J, with 6 bases between. The CDR3 has 14 amino acids. CDR3 sequence: CASSLGYSYNEQFF. In DNA, the CDR3 is TGTGCCAGCAGTTTGGGATACTCCTACAATGAGCAGTTCTTC.

At least ten counts were recorded for this clonotype. This chain uses TRBV4-3 with TRBJ2-3; no firm D call. Per germline, CDR1 LGHNA and CDR2 YSLEER. The V and J ends lost 0 bases and 4 bases respectively, with 8 bases between them. The CDR3 is 14 amino acids. The CDR3 nucleotides read TGCGCCAGCAGCCAAGATAGGACGGCAGATACGCAGTATTTT. Translating gives CASSQDRTADTQYF.

This clonotype was seen many times. The chain is built from TRBV29-1 and TRBJ1-1; D might be TRBD1 (6 bases). The CDR3 is 13 amino acids. Per germline, CDR1 SQVTM and CDR2 ANQGSEA. The V end was cut by 7 bases, the J end by 0 bases, with 12 bases between. The CDR3, as DNA: TGCAGCGGGGGGGGCCTAATGAACACTGAAGCTTTCTTT. This encodes CSGGGLMNTEAFF.

The chain carries TRBV20-1 and TRBJ1-2; D unclear. Germline values: CDR1 DFQATT, CDR2 SNEGSKA (reference sequence). Trimming removed 5 bases from V and 1 base from J, with 14 bases in between. The CDR3 totals 14 residues. CDR3 coding DNA: TGCAGTGCTCCTATGAGAAGCGATAACTATGGCTACACCTTC. Its protein product is CSAPMRSDNYGYTF.

This clonotype was detected a few times. The rearrangement joins TRBV7-2 to TRBJ1-1, with 8 bases matching TRBD1. CDR3 length: 15 residues. Trimming took 4 bases from V and 5 from J; bases not matched to a gene: 9. From germline, CDR1 is SGHTA and CDR2 FQGNSA. The CDR3 nucleotides read TGTGCCAGCAGCTCCCAGGGGGCGCGGGGGACTGAAGCTTTCTTT. Its protein product is CASSSQGARGTEAFF.

This chain uses TRBV19 with TRBJ2-1, with D unclear. The CDR3 runs 11 residues. The ends were cut back, 5 bases at V and 7 bases at J, with 6 bases in the middle. The V gene's germline CDR1 is LNHDA and CDR2 SQIVND (reference sequence). The CDR3 is CASSVNNEQFF. CDR3 in DNA: TGTGCCAGTAGTGTGAATAATGAGCAGTTCTTC.

The rearrangement joins TRBV3-1 to TRBJ1-1; unclear D gene. Looked up from germline, CDR1 is LGHDT and CDR2 is YNNKEL (reference sequence). Trimming stripped 4 bases from V and 1 base from J, with 10 bases between. This CDR3 comprises 14 residues. DNA of the CDR3: TGTGCCAGCAGCCCCATGGACCGGAACACTGAAGCTTTCTTT. Amino acids: CASSPMDRNTEAFF.

This clonotype occurred a few times. This sequence joins TRBV30 and TRBJ2-7; 9 bases fit TRBD1. The CDR3 has 13 residues. Germline-derived CDR1 and CDR2 are GTSNPN and SVGIG (reference sequence). The junction had 5 bases not matched to a gene; V was cut back by 6 bases and J by 2 bases. The CDR3 nucleotides read TGTGCCTGTGGGACAGGGCTCCCCTACGAGCAGTACTTC. Encoded protein: CACGTGLPYEQYF.

The genes are TRBV12-3 or TRBV12-4 and TRBJ2-5, with 10 bases identical to TRBD2. The CDR3 loop spans 14 amino acids. V lost 5 bases, J lost 7 bases, and 7 bases stayed unmatched. The CDR3 bases are TGTGCCAGCAGTCCTAGCGGGGGACCGAGGACCCAGTACTTC. It translates to CASSPSGGPRTQYF.

This clonotype was counted between two and nine times. The junction does not match germline at one end; this may be a read error. The rearrangement uses TRBV20-1 and TRBJ2-6, with 9 bases lining up with TRBD1. In germline, CDR1 is DFQATT, CDR2 SNEGSKA (reference sequence). The CDR3 extends over 16 amino acids. The CDR3, as DNA: TGCAGTGCTTTAACAGGGGGCGCGTCTGAGGCCAACGTCCTGACTTTC. It codes for CSALTGGASEANVLTF.

The CDR3 loop is CATSRGTGSTNEKLFF. CDR3 coding DNA: TGTGCCACCAGCCGCGGGACAGGGTCAACTAATGAAAAACTGTTTTTT. The chain couples TRBV15 to TRBJ1-4, with TRBD1 identical over 9 bases. Germline CDR1 is LNHNV and CDR2 is YYDKDF (reference sequence). This CDR3 region has 16 residues. The V segment lost 5 bases and the J segment 0 bases; nucleotides outside the gene matches: 4.

There are many counts of this clonotype. This chain uses TRBV7-2 with TRBJ1-1; a weak D match, TRBD1 (5 bases). In germline, CDR1 is SGHTA, CDR2 FQGNSA. Trimming stripped 4 bases from V and 7 bases from J, with 16 bases between. This CDR3 comprises 14 residues. CDR3 sequence: CASSSQFGTHEAFF. The CDR3 DNA sequence: TGTGCCAGCAGCTCACAATTCGGGACGCATGAAGCTTTCTTT.

This clonotype was seen only a few times. Its ends do not fully match the called genes, so a read error is possible. The V call is TRBV3-1, the J call TRBJ2-7, with D tentatively TRBD2 (6 bases). Germline CDR1 and CDR2: LGHDT and YNNKEL (reference sequence). The CDR3 is 12 amino acids. CDR3 in amino acids: CAGSLQGGEQYF. Written as DNA, the CDR3 is TGTGCCGGCAGCCTTCAGGGAGGCGAGCAGTACTTC.

The CDR3 spells CASGSWTGKNTEAFF. CDR3 coding DNA: TGTGCTAGTGGTTCGTGGACAGGGAAGAACACTGAAGCTTTCTTT. The chain recombines TRBV12-5 with TRBJ1-1, with 8 bases identical to TRBD1. Unmatched junction bases numbered 5, after V lost 4 bases and J lost 1 base. From germline, CDR1 is LGHNT and CDR2 FRNRAP. The CDR3 has 15 amino acids.

This clonotype was seen a single time. This could be a read error, since a much larger clone is one nucleotide away. V usage is TRBV5-1 and J usage is TRBJ2-7, with D hard to call. Trimming removed 0 bases at V and 9 bases at J, with 10 bases between. The length of the CDR3 is 12 residues. From germline, CDR1 is SGHRS and CDR2 YFSETQ. This CDR3 is CASSLDFHGQYF. In nucleotides, the CDR3 is TGCGCCAGCAGCTTGGACTTCCACGGGCAGTACTTC. Looking up the rest from reference TRBV5-1 and TRBJ2-7 gives the full variable domain: KAGVTQTPRYLIKTRGQQVTLSCSPISGHRSVSWYQQTPGQGLQFLFEYFSETQRNKGNFPGRFSGRQFSNSRSEMNVSTLELGDSALYLCASSLDFHGQYFGPGTRLTVT.

This clonotype was seen many times. The genes are TRBV4-1 and TRBJ2-7; TRBD1 matches 7 bases. This CDR3 has 15 amino acids. After removal of 0 bases from V and 4 bases from J, the junction contained 6 bases not matched to a gene. Germline V gene lookup returns CDR1 MGHRA and CDR2 YSYEKL. DNA for the CDR3: TGCGCCAGCAGCCAAGATTCACAGGGGAAGTACGAGCAGTACTTC. Its translation: CASSQDSQGKYEQYF.

This clonotype has only a few counts. The chain couples TRBV29-1 to TRBJ2-1; TRBD1 matches at 8 bases. The J call may be in error: the DNA end matches TRBJ2-7 better. CDR3 size: 15 residues. From germline, CDR1 is SQVTM and CDR2 ANQGSEA. The CDR3 loop reads CSVGTGGFSYNEQYF. In DNA, the CDR3 is TGCAGCGTTGGAACAGGGGGTTTCTCCTACAATGAGCAGTACTTC.

V is TRBV19 and J is TRBJ2-7; perhaps TRBD2 as D (6 bases). Trimming shortened V by 0 bases and J by 2 bases, and 8 bases separated the two germline ends. CDR1 and CDR2 (germline): LNHDA, SQIVND (reference sequence). The CDR3 runs to 14 residues. The CDR3 coding sequence is TGTGCCAGTAGTATAGAGCGGGGAACCTACGAGCAGTACTTC. This encodes CASSIERGTYEQYF.

Ten or more counts support this clonotype. The rearrangement joins TRBV15 to TRBJ1-2; D may be TRBD1 (5 bases). V lost 0 bases and J lost 8, with 13 bases in between. CDR1 is LNHNV, CDR2 YYDKDF, per germline (reference sequence). There are 14 residues in the CDR3. CDR3 in amino acids: CATSRDGGSEGYTF. The CDR3 DNA is TGTGCCACCAGCAGAGACGGGGGGAGTGAGGGCTACACCTTC.

This chain connects TRBV5-1 to TRBJ1-1; D is undetermined. This CDR3 has 18 residues. V shed 4 bases and J shed 4 bases, with 26 bases lying between them. Germline V gives CDR1 SGHRS, CDR2 YFSETQ. The CDR3 protein is CASSPSQSGSTIGTEAFF. CDR3 bases: TGCGCCAGCAGCCCATCCCAGTCTGGCAGTACTATAGGCACTGAAGCTTTCTTT.

Only a few counts were recorded for this clonotype. V gene TRBV28 combines with J gene TRBJ1-2; 7 bases match TRBD1. The J segment lost 2 bases and the V segment lost 1 base, leaving 4 bases of the junction unmatched. This CDR3 contains 15 residues. CDR1 and CDR2 (germline): MDHEN, SYDVKM. CDR3 coding DNA: TGTGCCAGCAGTTTATTGGACAGGAAAAACTATGGCTACACCTTC. Protein sequence: CASSLLDRKNYGYTF.

On this clonotype itself: The junction differs from germline at one of its ends, possibly a read error. This rearrangement joins TRBV7-3 to TRBJ2-3; no firm D call. The CDR3 has 13 residues. CDR1 is SGHTA and CDR2 is FQGTGA in the germline V gene. The CDR3 sequence is CTSSSDPVNTQYF. The CDR3 coding sequence is TGTACCAGCAGCTCCGATCCCGTGAATACGCAGTATTTT.

This clonotype was counted only a few times. The chain uses TRBV27 and TRBJ2-1; 7 positions match TRBD2. Germline trimming cut 6 bases from V and 5 bases from J; bases unmatched to any gene: 7. Germline V gene data show CDR1 as MNHEY and CDR2 as SMNVEV (reference sequence). The CDR3 is 14 amino acids. In nucleotides, the CDR3 is TGTGCCAGCAGAGGGACTATCGGCGACAATGAGCAGTTCTTC. Encoded protein: CASRGTIGDNEQFF.

This clonotype was counted a few times. Sequence at one end of the junction differs from germline and may be a read error. This chain links TRBV12-3 or TRBV12-4 with TRBJ2-3; D is tentatively TRBD1 or TRBD2 (5 bases each). The CDR3 covers 13 residues. DNA of the CDR3: TGTGCCGGCAGGGTTAGCGCCGGGGATACGCAGTATTTT. This encodes CAGRVSAGDTQYF.

The chain has TRBV29-1 and TRBJ1-2; D is uncertain. The CDR3 extends over 12 amino acids. The germline V gene encodes CDR1 SQVTM and CDR2 ANQGSEA. Trimming removed 6 bases from V and 5 bases from J, with 13 bases in between. The chain's CDR3 is CSVRPGPYGYTF. The CDR3 nucleotides read TGCAGCGTCCGCCCCGGTCCATATGGCTACACCTTC.

The DNA of the CDR3 is TGCGCCAGCAGCCCGGGGGGTAATAATGAAAAACTGTTTTTT. This codes for CASSPGGNNEKLFF. The J gene is TRBJ1-4, the V gene TRBV5-1; perhaps TRBD1 as D (5 bases). Germline V gene sequence: CDR1 SGHRS, CDR2 YFSETQ. This CDR3 has 14 residues. Between the trimmed V and J ends, which lost 4 bases and 4 bases, there was a span of 11 bases. Full variable domain (rest looked up from reference TRBV5-1 and TRBJ1-4): KAGVTQTPRYLIKTRGQQVTLSCSPISGHRSVSWYQQTPGQGLQFLFEYFSETQRNKGNFPGRFSGRQFSNSRSEMNVSTLELGDSALYLCASSPGGNNEKLFFGSGTQLSVL.

J is TRBJ2-7 and V is TRBV28, with TRBD2 identical over 13 bases. CDR1 is MDHEN and CDR2 is SYDVKM in the germline V gene. V lost 6 bases and J lost 1; bases outside the gene matches: 3. The CDR3 has 15 amino acids. CDR3 nucleotide sequence: TGTGCCAGCAGCATACTAGCGGGAGGGTCCTACGAGCAGTACTTC. It translates to CASSILAGGSYEQYF.

In its sample, this clonotype was seen many times. The rearrangement joins TRBV29-1 to TRBJ1-2; no clear D gene. The germline CDR1 and CDR2 sequences are SQVTM and ANQGSEA. The CDR3 is 12 amino acids. Between the trimmed V and J ends, which lost 4 bases and 4 bases, there was a span of 10 bases. CDR3 in amino acids: CSVGQVGYGYTF. The DNA of the CDR3 is TGCAGCGTTGGTCAGGTCGGCTATGGCTACACCTTC.

Regarding this clonotype: A clone one base away is much larger, so this may be a read error. V is TRBV9 and J is TRBJ2-7; D is tentatively TRBD1 or TRBD2 (5 bases each). This CDR3 region has 15 residues. Germline V gene data show CDR1 as SGDLS and CDR2 as YYNGEE. Deletions cut 0 bases from V and 10 bases from J, with 20 bases between. DNA of the CDR3: TGTGCCAGCAGCGTAGACGGAACTGGGGGAGAGGCCCAGTACTTC. Encoded protein: CASSVDGTGGEAQYF.

CDR3: CSAGLISTDTQYF. Written as DNA, the CDR3 is TGCAGTGCTGGTCTCATTAGCACAGATACGCAGTATTTT. V gene TRBV20-1 combines with J gene TRBJ2-3; D unresolved. Germline V CDR1 and CDR2: DFQATT, SNEGSKA (reference sequence). The CDR3 has 13 amino acids. V dropped 5 bases and J dropped 0 bases, with 9 bases sitting between them.